The sequence of this T cell receptor (beta chain) was determined in a study of cytomegalovirus exposure and HLA in healthy donors (dated 2017 in TCRdb). As for the study more broadly: An earlier analysis of approximately 590 of the donors reported 276 Gb of sequence data and 120 million or so unique TCR beta sequences from roughly 180 million T cells. Of the roughly 390 genotyped donors, approximately 83% fell in the genetic ancestry cluster associated with self-reported Caucasian donors. HLA typing included class I and class II loci at four-digit resolution. Rather than drawing on any new phenotypic data, the later analysis identified candidate immune exposures from TCR beta sequences and the way those sequences occurred across donors. A later genetic analysis took genome-wide SNP genotypes for 398 of the 666 donors and used that subset as a discovery cohort. High-throughput TCR immunosequencing, statistical association of individual TCRs with disease status, and machine learning were combined to predict cytomegalovirus infection status. Alongside the repertoire data, information on donor age, sex, ethnicity and CMV serostatus was compiled. Across approximately 400 genotyped donors of the cohort, an average of roughly 250,000 unique TCR beta nucleotide sequences per donor were sequenced, and approximately 17% of those sequences were non-productive. To study patterns of TCR occurrence, a later analysis re-analyzed previously published TCR beta repertoires from 666 donors and added high-resolution HLA genotyping. Along with the approximately 700-subject first cohort, a separate validation cohort of over a hundred different subjects was used. The study was designed to test whether signatures of past pathogen exposure could be identified by cataloging public T cell receptors. An earlier analysis of 450 to 750 of the donors used high-throughput TCR beta sequencing to judge whether each TCR beta V gene segment behaved as functional or pseudogenic. The number of donors typed differed by locus, with 629-630 for A, B, C, DRB1 and DQB1, roughly 520 for DQA1, approximately 580 for DPA1, and approximately 470 for DPB1. All discovery cohort repertoires had been generated using a single sequencing platform. A few DR-DQ haplotypes were treated as single units for association and clustering because of strong linkage in the cohort. Roughly 300 gigabases of sequencing data and around 87 million unique TCR sequences were included in an early release covering roughly 700 HLA-typed donors. The study profiled the T cell repertoires of under 700 subjects by immunosequencing and related them to cytomegalovirus serostatus.

The cohort consisted of some 730 healthy bone marrow donors. At the time of sampling, all cohort members were nominally healthy, though unrecorded immune exposures were likely present. The donor was CMV seropositive and belonged to the group of more than 250 seropositive cohort members. A peripheral blood sample was provided by each donor, and peripheral blood mononuclear cells were used for TCR beta sequencing. Genomic DNA was extracted from the blood cell samples with the Qiagen DNeasy Blood Extraction Kit. Study-wide findings and limitations: When HLA alleles, especially DR and DQ, strongly co-occurred, TCR associations were difficult to assign to individual alleles. In the study, around 150 TCR beta chains were listed as associated with cytomegalovirus. Most TCR sequences were seen in very few donors, while some public TCRs were found in many individuals. The classifier was reported to diagnose cytomegalovirus status with high specificity and sensitivity in both the original cohort and the validation cohort. A later analysis associated around 16,000 TCR beta sequences with specific HLA alleles at a false discovery rate of 0.05. Because counts were too low, seventeen rarely observed V segments, including chromosome 9 orphons, were left out of the earlier analysis of several hundred of the donors. A cluster of highly shared sequence variants was judged likely to be a technical artifact of the sequencing pipeline. A further reported finding was that TCR beta sequences accurately predicted the HLA-A and HLA-B alleles for most subjects in the first cohort. In a later genetic analysis, a missense DCLRE1C variant was associated with V-gene and J-gene trimming of TCR beta chains, and the association was replicated in an independent cohort. The authors suggested that the approach could potentially be extended to other disease states and immunological phenotypes. The cohort was sequenced for TCR beta chains only, and without alpha or paired-chain data the features that could be detected were limited. Linkage disequilibrium might explain the correlated functional status among segregating V segments, but an unknown experimental factor could not be excluded. Immune exposure information for the cohort was limited to CMV serostatus. In vitro tests confirmed that a few of the cytomegalovirus-associated TCR beta chains recognize cytomegalovirus antigens. Most CMV-associated TCR beta chains appeared to be HLA-restricted in a later analysis, and the HLA associations seemed to be driven largely by CMV exposure. Broadly in line with IMGT annotations, most TCR beta V segments showed up in productive rearrangements about 87% or about 30% of the time in an earlier analysis of around 550 of the donors. According to a later analysis, parvovirus B19, influenza, CMV and Epstein-Barr virus appeared linked to several top co-occurrence clusters. In a later analysis, HLA-associated TCR beta chains showed more clonal expansion and lower generation probabilities than non-associated chains that were equally common. The 87-base-pair reads could not distinguish some IMGT-functional V segments, including TRBV6-2 and TRBV6-3, so those segments were excluded. Roughly uniform sequencing depth across donors was assumed in presence/absence analyses, although this assumption may not hold. Because HLA typing was missing for some donors at each locus, association tests included only the typed subset. In a later genetic analysis, fewer N-insertions in productive TCRs were reported among donors in an Asian-associated ancestry cluster than the roughly 700-donor mean. According to a later analysis, TCR association rates differed among HLA loci, with DRB1 alleles showing the most associated TCRs and HLA-C alleles showing the fewest.

The CDR3 has 15 amino acids, counting the end cysteine and phenylalanine. Of all the DNA, just the CDR3 is kept, 45 bases in frame from base 1. V lost 6 bases and J lost 7 bases; the stretch between them is 21 bases long. Taken from the germline V gene, the CDR1 and CDR2 loops are MDHEN and SYDVKM. This clone has a handful of counts. No antigen is known for it. The record has no base qualities; no much larger clone is one base away. Library construction relied on the immunoSEQ multiplex PCR assay. For the multiplex PCR, a mixture combining 60 forward primers for TCR Vbeta segments and 13 reverse primers for TCR Jbeta segments was used. A multiplex PCR assay on genomic DNA amplified the CDR3 region of rearranged TCR beta genes. On the Illumina HiSeq System, the amplified TCR beta libraries were sequenced as 87-base-pair reads. The original pipeline was this. A later analysis tallied about 77 million unique TCR beta chains across the 700 or so repertoires, and around 10 million of those chains were shared by two or more donors. A nearest-neighbor algorithm error-corrected the raw reads and collapsed the reads into unique sequences, merging closely related sequences to remove PCR and sequencing errors. To assign V, D and J gene segments, CDR3 sequences were aligned to IMGT reference sequences. For a sequence to be retained, a match of at least six nucleotides was required to both a V gene segment and a J gene segment. Rearrangements were called productive when the CDR3 lacked stop codons and stayed in frame with V and J; all others were non-productive. Following IMGT convention, CDR3 was defined as the stretch from the second conserved V-encoded cysteine to the conserved J-encoded phenylalanine. In an earlier analysis of 550 to 650 of the donors, sequences lacking an unambiguous match to a single V gene segment were excluded. An earlier analysis of several hundred of the donors called V segments functional above 56.7% productive rearrangements and segregating when the between-donor standard deviation exceeded 5%. To diagnose cytomegalovirus status from the catalog of TCR beta chain sequences, a statistical classification framework was built. A later analysis assigned V and J genes by comparing TCR nucleotide sequences with IMGT/GENE-DB human TR gene sequences. The TCRdist pipeline was used in a later analysis to assign CDR3 sequences and most-parsimonious VDJ recombination scenarios. In a later analysis, each TCR beta chain was defined by its CDR3 amino acid sequence together with its V-gene family, and reads without a unique V-gene family were excluded. In a later analysis, nearly 600 highly shared, low-generation-probability nucleotide sequences were removed to address suspected cross-contamination and a sequencing artifact. In a later analysis, a clonal expansion index was calculated for each public chain from normalized within-repertoire ranks of inferred template counts. A later analysis computed generation probabilities with a VDJ recombination model fitted to out-of-frame rearrangements, and checked the results against IGoR. A later analysis scored TCR-TCR, TCR-HLA and TCR-CMV co-occurrence with hypergeometric tests, applying a repertoire-size bias correction to TCR pairs. A later analysis estimated false discovery rates by permuting HLA or CMV assignments 20 times. In a later analysis, co-occurring TCRs were grouped using DBSCAN, and TCRdist sequence similarity was added for clustering within HLA-allele-positive subsets. Co-occurrence clustering excluded repertoires with fewer than 30,000 or more than 120,000 public chains, plus five with anomalous nucleotide sharing. The source is immuneACCESS, and TCRdb retained only in-frame sequences with V and J called. Part of the clones is not carried over; for the studies checked, unresolved V genes explain less than half of this, and the remainder is unexplained. V and J calls plus clone size are reproduced from that table; the DNA served to infer D and trimming. This sample lists about 190,000 clones; around four fifths were detected once. The ten largest clones capture about 2.4% of the sample.

The clonotype was recovered from a woman in her forties or fifties in good health and CMV-seropositive. Sequencing input: PBMCs. Here the chain combines TRBV28 and TRBJ1-2; 5 matching bases give a weak D call of TRBD1. CDR3 reads: CASRMTQGIQGGYTF. The DNA sequence is given as TGTGCCAGCAGGATGACCCAGGGAATCCAGGGTGGCTACACCTTC.